The present entry profiles one TCR beta chain with its context. J was trimmed by 6 bases and V by 2 bases; bases with no gene match: 5. The germline CDR1 and CDR2 sequences are SEHNR and FQNEAQ (reference sequence). CDR3 size: 14 residues. This specimen belongs to a study of blood T cells in healthy people across ages. Whole-study context: Roughly one uniquely barcoded beta molecule per two T cells was captured.

Combining a sample-barcoded 5' primer with a J-beta primer mix, a second PCR ran for 7 to 11 cycles. One entry per CDR3 protein results from TCRdb running MiXCR on the 5' RACE reads. This table holds about 1.5 million distinct CDR3 sequences, roughly 45% found once. The sample consisted of blood. This clonotype originated in a woman younger than 35 in good health. The chain couples TRBV7-9 to TRBJ2-7, with 9 nucleotides matching TRBD2. CDR3 bases: TGTGCCAGCAGCTTAACTAGCGGGTTCAGCGAGCAGTACTTC. It is translated as CASSLTSGFSEQYF. The complete variable domain, with remaining parts taken from reference TRBV7-9 and TRBJ2-7, reads DTGVSQNPRHKITKRGQNVTFRCDPISEHNRLYWYRQTLGQGPEFLTYFQNEAQLEKSRLLSDRFSAERPKGSFSTLEIQRTEQGDSAMYLCASSLTSGFSEQYFGPGTRLTVT.